These 22 T cell receptor beta chains share one sample of origin, sequenced in a study of vaccination effects on CD4 cells after COVID-19. Their cognate antigens are unknown. Antigen-specific CD4+ T cell clonotypes were called by their expansion after viral peptide-pool culture in ViraFEST. Following an approximately 10-day culture, CD4+ T cells were purified. Between March and December 2020, the person had a SARS-CoV-2 infection that PCR confirmed. The protocol was immunoSEQ multiplex PCR, while the TCRdb copy is restricted to in-frame clones and leaves out a portion. The sample shows about 27,000 clones, approximately 80% of them seen only once. Here the sequenced sample was CD4+ T cells from PBMCs cultured with HCoV-NL63 spike peptides, taken before COVID-19 vaccination. The receptor source for this set is a human donor who had a prior SARS-CoV-2 infection.

The chain links TRBV10-3 to TRBJ1-1, with 9 bases that match TRBD1. This CDR3 spans 14 amino acids. Trimming at V came to 6 bases and at J to 4 bases, leaving 6 bases not matched to a gene. Germline CDR1 is ENHRY and CDR2 is SYGVKD. CDR3 sequence reads: CAISGTGGGTEAFF. CDR3 sequence (DNA): TGTGCCATCAGCGGTACAGGGGGCGGCACTGAAGCTTTCTTT.

V usage is TRBV5-8 and J usage is TRBJ1-4; TRBD1 matches at 8 bases. The CDR3 spans 15 residues. V shed 1 base, J shed 11 bases, and the junction held 10 bases outside the gene matches. Germline V gives CDR1 SGHTS, CDR2 YDEGEE. This CDR3 reads CASSLPGGPYGKLFF. In nucleotides, the CDR3 is TGTGCCAGCAGCTTGCCAGGGGGCCCTTATGGGAAACTGTTTTTT.

The rearrangement joins TRBV19 to TRBJ2-7; TRBD2 agrees at 13 bases. The CDR3 sequence is 18 residues long. J gave up 3 bases and V 6 bases, and 14 bases lay outside the gene matches. In germline, CDR1 is LNHDA, CDR2 SQIVND (reference sequence). The CDR3 DNA sequence: TGTGCCAGTAGATTGGGACTAGCGGGAAAGAAAACCAACTACGAGCAGTACTTC. Translation: CASRLGLAGKKTNYEQYF.

The rearrangement uses TRBV5-1 and TRBJ1-1; TRBD1 matches 9 bases. Germline CDR1 SGHRS, CDR2 YFSETQ. The V and J ends lost 7 bases and 7 bases, in that order; junction bases with no gene match: 11. The CDR3 spans 14 residues. CDR3 residues: CASFPTGGPSEAFF. The CDR3 nucleotides read TGCGCCAGCTTCCCAACAGGGGGCCCAAGTGAAGCTTTCTTT.

The chain couples TRBV3-1 (or the pseudogene TRBV3-2) to TRBJ1-4, with a possible D match to TRBD1 (5 bases). The V end was cut by 1 base, the J end by 7 bases, with 10 bases between. This CDR3 spans 14 amino acids. The germline V gene has CDR1 LGHDT and CDR2 YNNKEL (reference sequence). This chain's CDR3 is CASSQGGVGEKLFF. The CDR3 nucleotides are TGTGCCAGCAGCCAAGGGGGCGTTGGTGAAAAACTGTTTTTT.

This clone has just a few counts. This chain joins TRBV7-2 and TRBJ2-2; 15 bases map to TRBD2. CDR1 is SGHTA and CDR2 is FQGNSA in the germline V gene. The CDR3 has 17 amino acids. V trimming: 7 bases; J trimming: 6 bases; junction bases outside the gene matches: 9. In nucleotides, the CDR3 is TGTGCCAGCACCCAATGGACTAGCGGGAGGGTGTCCGGGGAGCTGTTTTTT. It yields the protein CASTQWTSGRVSGELFF.

The V and J genes are TRBV28 and TRBJ2-5; 8 nucleotides match TRBD1. This CDR3 region has 13 residues. CDR1 and CDR2 from the germline V gene are MDHEN and SYDVKM. Trimming took 6 bases from V and 5 from J; bases not matched to a gene: 5. CDR3 in DNA: TGTGCCAGCAGCCCAGGGGGCCGGGAGACCCAGTACTTC. It translates to CASSPGGRETQYF.

The rearrangement links TRBV10-3 to TRBJ2-3; 12 nucleotides agree with TRBD2. V trimming: 4 bases; J trimming: 1 base; junction bases outside the gene matches: 0. Germline V gene sequence: CDR1 ENHRY, CDR2 SYGVKD. This CDR3 comprises 15 residues. The CDR3 region has the DNA TGTGCCATCAGTGGGACTAGCGGGGGCACAGATACGCAGTATTTT. Amino acids: CAISGTSGGTDTQYF.

The rearrangement joins TRBV11-1 to TRBJ1-1; D is possibly TRBD1 (6 bases). CDR1 is SGHAT and CDR2 is FQDESV in the germline V gene (reference sequence). The CDR3 contains 14 residues. Trimming took off 3 bases at V and 4 bases at J, with 12 bases between the two ends. CDR3 sequence reads: CASSLRRGGTEAFF. CDR3 sequence (DNA): TGTGCCAGCAGCTTGCGCAGGGGAGGCACTGAAGCTTTCTTT.

This clone occurred once. The chain couples TRBV7-2 to TRBJ2-5; D is uncertain. The CDR3 runs 13 residues. The ends were cut back, 7 bases at V and 4 bases at J, with 13 bases in the middle. Germline CDR1 reads SGHTA; CDR2 reads FQGNSA. The CDR3 reads CASTRRGLETQYF. In DNA form, the CDR3 reads TGTGCCAGCACTCGCCGTGGATTAGAGACCCAGTACTTC.

This clone was recorded only once. This chain connects TRBV4-2 to TRBJ2-3; 10 bases match TRBD2. V was clipped by 0 bases and J by 3 bases; unmatched bases: 6. The CDR3 covers 17 residues. The germline CDR1 and CDR2 sequences are LGHNA and YNFKEQ. The CDR3 loop is CASSQDLMGLATDTQYF. The DNA of the CDR3 is TGTGCCAGCAGCCAAGATCTAATGGGACTAGCGACAGATACGCAGTATTTT.

This clone was observed once. V usage is TRBV7-2 and J usage is TRBJ1-3; no clear D gene. Trimming pared 2 bases from V and 0 bases from J, leaving 5 bases between. Germline-derived CDR1 and CDR2 are SGHTA and FQGNSA. CDR3 size: 14 residues. The CDR3 is CASSLINSGNTIYF. The CDR3 DNA reads as TGTGCCAGCAGCTTAATAAACTCTGGAAACACCATATATTTT.

J is TRBJ2-1 and V is TRBV7-9; D perhaps matches TRBD2 (5 bases). The CDR3 has 15 residues. In germline, CDR1 is SEHNR, CDR2 FQNEAQ (reference sequence). V shed 3 bases and J shed 2 bases, with 11 bases lying between them. CDR3: CASSLDASPYNEQFF. The CDR3 coding sequence is TGTGCCAGCAGCTTGGACGCTAGCCCCTACAATGAGCAGTTCTTC.

V is TRBV30 and J is TRBJ1-5, with D maybe TRBD1 (6 bases). The CDR3 runs 15 residues. Looked up from germline, CDR1 is GTSNPN and CDR2 is SVGIG (reference sequence). The V and J ends lost 2 bases and 10 bases respectively, with 21 bases between them. DNA for the CDR3: TGTGCCTGGAGTTCAGCTGGGACACACGTAAATCCCCAGCATTTT. It encodes CAWSSAGTHVNPQHF.

The chain is built from TRBV3-1 (or the pseudogene TRBV3-2) and TRBJ1-6, with D possibly matching TRBD1 (6 bases). Trimming pared 1 base from V and 0 bases from J, leaving 10 bases between. This CDR3 is built from 17 residues. Per germline, CDR1 LGHDT and CDR2 YNNKEL (reference sequence). The CDR3 sequence is CASSQAGASSYNSPLHF. In DNA, the CDR3 is TGTGCCAGCAGCCAAGCAGGGGCGAGCTCCTATAATTCACCCCTCCACTTT.

The genes are TRBV7-8 and TRBJ1-3, with unresolved D. Germline CDR1 SGHVS, CDR2 FQNEAQ. With 5 bases removed from V and 4 bases from J, the gap between germline ends came to 21 bases. This CDR3 has 17 residues. In DNA, the CDR3 is TGTGCCAGCAGCCCCTACAGAGTCCCCCTGGAAGGAAACACCATATATTTT. This encodes CASSPYRVPLEGNTIYF.

The J gene is TRBJ2-7, the V gene TRBV7-8; tentatively, D is TRBD2 (5 bases). The germline V and J ends were trimmed by 0 bases and 4 bases, with 10 bases remaining between them. The CDR3 is 14 amino acids. The germline V gene encodes CDR1 SGHVS and CDR2 FQNEAQ. CDR3 loop: CASSLAGVRYEQYF. The CDR3 DNA reads as TGTGCCAGCAGCTTAGCCGGGGTACGGTACGAGCAGTACTTC.

J is TRBJ1-6 and V is TRBV7-3, with D possibly matching TRBD1 (6 bases). CDR3 length equals 16 residues. Trimming left V 2 bases short and J 6 bases short, with 14 bases between. The germline CDR1 and CDR2 sequences are SGHTA and FQGTGA. The CDR3 reads CASSLGGDGTNSPLHF. The CDR3 DNA follows: TGTGCCAGCAGCTTAGGGGGCGATGGAACTAATTCACCCCTCCACTTT. Looking up the rest from reference TRBV7-3 and TRBJ1-6 gives the full variable domain: GAGVSQTPSNKVTEKGKYVELRCDPISGHTALYWYRQSLGQGPEFLIYFQGTGAADDSGLPNDRFFAVRPEGSVSTLKIQRTERGDSAVYLCASSLGGDGTNSPLHFGNGTRLTVT.

The chain couples TRBV6-2 or TRBV6-3 to TRBJ2-1, with a possible D match to TRBD2 (6 bases). The V gene lost 6 bases and the J gene lost 3 bases, with 12 bases spanning the gap. Germline V CDR1 and CDR2: MNHEY, SVGEGT. This CDR3 has 14 residues. CDR3 nucleotides: TGTGCCAGCAGCCTCACTAGCTTCTACAATGAGCAGTTCTTC. It translates to CASSLTSFYNEQFF.

The sample holds a few counts of this clone. The CDR3 DNA reads TGTGCCAGCAGCTTAGGACAGGGGAACTCTGGGGCCAACGTCCTGACTTTC. Its protein is CASSLGQGNSGANVLTF. The chain links TRBV7-6 to TRBJ2-6; 8 positions agree with TRBD1. From germline, CDR1 is SGHVS and CDR2 FNYEAQ. With V trimmed by 1 base and J by 0 bases, 2 bases remained unmatched. CDR3 length: 17 residues. Based on the CDR3 plus reference TRBV7-6 and TRBJ2-6, the full variable domain is GAGVSQSPRYKVTKRGQDVALRCDPISGHVSLYWYRQALGQGPEFLTYFNYEAQQDKSGLPNDRFSAERPEGSISTLTIQRTEQRDSAMYRCASSLGQGNSGANVLTFGAGSRLTVL.

The V and J genes are TRBV30 and TRBJ2-2, with TRBD1 as a possible D gene (6 bases). Between the trimmed V and J ends, which lost 2 bases and 2 bases, there was a span of 9 bases. The CDR3 covers 14 residues. Germline V CDR1 and CDR2: GTSNPN, SVGIG (reference sequence). The CDR3 spells CAWSRTVNTGELFF. CDR3 bases: TGTGCCTGGAGTAGGACAGTTAACACCGGGGAGCTGTTTTTT.

This chain connects TRBV28 to TRBJ1-3; possible D gene TRBD1, 6 bases. V dropped 1 base and J dropped 0 bases, with 13 bases sitting between them. Per germline, CDR1 MDHEN and CDR2 SYDVKM. CDR3 length: 17 amino acids. CDR3 DNA sequence: TGTGCCAGCAGTTTATACTCAGGGGCCGGCTCTGGAAACACCATATATTTT. Amino acid sequence: CASSLYSGAGSGNTIYF.